A single sample is the source of the 16 T cell receptor beta chains below, sequenced in a study. Profiled with immunoSEQ multiplex PCR; TCRdb holds only in-frame clones, not every one. Of around 49,000 clones listed, approximately 93% are singletons. Specimen: PBMCs. These receptors all stem from a man aged 40-55 years with rheumatoid arthritis.

V and J are TRBV19 and TRBJ1-1, with unresolved D. Trimming pared 3 bases from V and 1 base from J, leaving 9 bases between. This CDR3 region has 14 residues. In germline, CDR1 is LNHDA, CDR2 SQIVND (reference sequence). The CDR3 loop is CASSITTWNTEAFF. In DNA form, the CDR3 reads TGTGCCAGTAGTATCACGACATGGAACACTGAAGCTTTCTTT.

The J gene is TRBJ1-2, the V gene TRBV4-2, with a weak D call TRBD1 (6 bases). There are 16 residues in the CDR3. Germline CDR1 LGHNA, CDR2 YNFKEQ. Between the trimmed V and J ends, which lost 0 bases and 4 bases, there was a span of 15 bases. In DNA form, the CDR3 reads TGTGCCAGCAGCCAAGATTCGGGGGGCTATGCCTATGGCTACACCTTC. It encodes CASSQDSGGYAYGYTF.

This chain links TRBV19 with TRBJ2-1, with D maybe TRBD1 (5 bases). Per germline, CDR1 LNHDA and CDR2 SQIVND (reference sequence). V was shortened by 6 bases and J by 4 bases, with 16 bases between the two germline ends. The CDR3 runs 15 residues. The CDR3 DNA is TGTGCCAGTAGCTTGGGGCCCCAGAGATACAATGAGCAGTTCTTC. As protein: CASSLGPQRYNEQFF.

J is TRBJ1-5 and V is TRBV19, with D perhaps TRBD1 (5 bases). The CDR3 sequence is 13 residues long. Germline lookup yields CDR1 LNHDA and CDR2 SQIVND (reference sequence). Trimming cost V 5 bases and J 7 bases, with 12 bases left between them. The CDR3: CASSPQGWQPQHF. CDR3 nucleotides: TGTGCCAGTAGTCCCCAGGGTTGGCAGCCCCAGCATTTT.

J is TRBJ2-5 and V is TRBV10-2; TRBD2 might be the D (5 bases). Looked up from germline, CDR1 is WSHSY and CDR2 is SAAADI. The V and J ends lost 6 bases and 7 bases respectively, with 21 bases between them. This CDR3 is built from 15 residues. CDR3 sequence (DNA): TGCGCCAGCAGCTCGAATGAGGGTTCTTTTCTGACCCAGTACTTC. Encoded protein: CASSSNEGSFLTQYF.

The V gene is TRBV3-1 (or the pseudogene TRBV3-2), the J gene TRBJ1-1; D unclear. V was clipped by 1 base and J by 11 bases, with 11 bases between them. The length of the CDR3 is 12 residues. Germline CDR1 is LGHDT and CDR2 is YNNKEL (reference sequence). The CDR3 sequence: CASSQGRSKAFF. As DNA, the CDR3 is TGTGCCAGCAGCCAAGGGAGGTCAAAGGCTTTCTTT.

This clone came up once. This chain links TRBV10-3 with TRBJ1-1; TRBD1 aligns across 8 bases. The CDR3 loop spans 12 amino acids. The germline CDR1 and CDR2 sequences are ENHRY and SYGVKD. Trimming took 6 bases from V and 4 from J; bases not matched to a gene: 1. CDR3 bases: TGTGCCATCAGGGACAGGGTCACTGAAGCTTTCTTT. This translates into CAIRDRVTEAFF.

The chain links TRBV28 to TRBJ1-5, with a weak D call TRBD1 (5 bases). The V end was cut by 6 bases, the J end by 8 bases, with 17 bases between. Germline assignment: CDR1 MDHEN and CDR2 SYDVKM. This CDR3 is 14 amino acids long. The CDR3 DNA sequence: TGTGCCAGCAGACCCTTGGGGGTCCTGGAGCCCCAGCATTTT. It translates to CASRPLGVLEPQHF.

This clone was counted once. The V and J genes are TRBV21-1 and TRBJ1-4; the table calls TRBD1, which could not be checked here. TRBV21-1 is flagged as a pseudogene. The CDR3 totals 13 residues. The CDR3 DNA sequence: TGTGCCAGCCCTCGACAGGGGAGTGAAAAACTGTTTTTT. The encoded protein is CASPRQGSEKLFF.

In its sample, this clone was seen once. DNA of the CDR3: TGTGCCAGCAGCCAGTTTGGGGGACCCCACACTGAAGCTTTCTTT. Translating gives CASSQFGGPHTEAFF. V is TRBV3-1 (or the pseudogene TRBV3-2) and J is TRBJ1-1; weak D call: TRBD1 (5 bases). The CDR3 is 15 residues long. Trimming cost V 3 bases and J 3 bases, with 14 bases left between them. CDR1 LGHDT and CDR2 YNNKEL come from the germline V gene (reference sequence).

The CDR3 protein is CASSLRTSGRAYEQYF. DNA of the CDR3: TGTGCCAGCAGCTTAAGGACTAGCGGGAGGGCCTACGAGCAGTACTTC. The chain carries TRBV7-2 and TRBJ2-7, with 15 bases aligning to TRBD2. The V segment lost 2 bases and the J segment 2 bases; nucleotides outside the gene matches: 1. Germline lookup yields CDR1 SGHTA and CDR2 FQGNSA. The CDR3 is 16 amino acids.

The chain joins TRBV11-2 to TRBJ2-4; D unresolved. Trimming took off 3 bases at V and 6 bases at J, with 12 bases between the two ends. This CDR3 region has 14 residues. The germline V gene encodes CDR1 SGHAT and CDR2 FQNNGV. The CDR3 region has the DNA TGTGCCAGCAGCTTCGAACTATCCACAAACATTCAGTACTTC. This codes for CASSFELSTNIQYF.

The rearrangement uses TRBV4-1 and TRBJ2-7; D might be TRBD1 (6 bases). Germline V lookup: CDR1 MGHRA, CDR2 YSYEKL. CDR3 length equals 14 residues. Deletions cut 4 bases from V and 1 base from J, with 11 bases between. Here the CDR3 reads CASSPRQESYEQYF. For the CDR3, the DNA is TGCGCCAGCAGCCCCAGACAGGAGTCCTACGAGCAGTACTTC.

Concerning this clone: One end of the junction does not line up with germline, which may come from a read error. The DNA for the CDR3 is TGTACCATCAGTGAGTCTATAGCGGGAGGGTCCGGGGAGCTGTTTTTT. It translates to CTISESIAGGSGELFF. This chain uses TRBV10-3 with TRBJ2-2; 11 bases agree with TRBD2. The CDR3 length is 16 residues. Germline V gives CDR1 ENHRY, CDR2 SYGVKD.

The V and J genes are TRBV6-5 and TRBJ2-1; TRBD2 agrees at 9 bases. The V segment lost 5 bases and the J segment 7 bases; nucleotides outside the gene matches: 9. Germline assignment: CDR1 MNHEY and CDR2 SVGAGI. There are 15 residues in the CDR3. In DNA form, the CDR3 reads TGTGCCAGCAGTCACTATAGCGGGAGCAGGAATGAGCAGTTCTTC. It yields the protein CASSHYSGSRNEQFF.

The V and J genes are TRBV18 and TRBJ2-1; D might be TRBD1 (5 bases). The CDR3 runs 15 residues. V was pared by 6 bases and J by 7 bases, with 19 bases between. Germline V gene lookup returns CDR1 KGHSH and CDR2 LQKENI. The CDR3 protein is CASSRDRTSGNEQFF. In DNA form, the CDR3 reads TGTGCCAGCTCCCGAGACAGAACGTCTGGGAATGAGCAGTTCTTC.